This entry lists 17 T cell receptor beta chains sequenced from one sample in a study of cytomegalovirus exposure and HLA in healthy donors. The PCR had 60 Vbeta and 13 Jbeta primers. Data came from immunoSEQ multiplex PCR; TCRdb stores just in-frame clones and leaves some out. Of approximately 220,000 clones listed, about 79% are singletons. Sample: PBMCs. The origin of the receptors is a male donor in good health and CMV-seronegative.

The CDR3 nucleotides read TGTGCCAGCCGAAAAGGGGACTCGGGGGTATGGGATGAGCAGTTCTTC. The encoded protein is CASRKGDSGVWDEQFF. The gene calls are TRBV4-2 and TRBJ2-1; possibly TRBD2 for D (6 bases). The length of the CDR3 is 16 residues. The V gene lost 8 bases and the J gene lost 8 bases, with 25 bases spanning the gap. Germline-derived CDR1 and CDR2 are LGHNA and YNFKEQ.

The chain uses TRBV4-3 and TRBJ2-6, with 9 nucleotides matching TRBD1. V gave up 1 base and J gave up 3 bases; unmatched junction bases: 10. Germline V CDR1 and CDR2: LGHNA, YSLEER. The length of the CDR3 is 19 residues. The DNA of the CDR3 is TGCGCCAGCAGCCAAGCCCCCCCACAGGGGGCGCGTGGGGCCAACGTCCTGACTTTC. This gives the protein CASSQAPPQGARGANVLTF.

The V call is TRBV6-6, the J call TRBJ2-7; tentatively, D is TRBD2 (5 bases). Germline loops: CDR1 MNHNY, CDR2 SVGAGI (reference sequence). Trimming shortened V by 2 bases and J by 2 bases, and 7 bases separated the two germline ends. CDR3 size: 13 residues. In DNA, the CDR3 is TGTGCCAGCAGTTACCCGGGGACCTACGAGCAGTACTTC. As protein: CASSYPGTYEQYF.

J is TRBJ1-1 and V is TRBV6-1; a possible D gene is TRBD1 (5 bases). The CDR3 runs 12 residues. The germline CDR1 and CDR2 sequences are MNHNS and SASEGT. V was shortened by 2 bases and J by 8 bases, with 9 bases between the two germline ends. CDR3 nucleotide sequence: TGTGCCAGCAGTGAATCGGGGGTAGAAGCTTTCTTT. The encoded protein is CASSESGVEAFF.

In this sample, this clone turned up once. The genes are TRBV28 and TRBJ2-7; maybe TRBD2 (5 bases). V gave up 6 bases and J gave up 2 bases, with 14 bases separating them. Looked up from germline, CDR1 is MDHEN and CDR2 is SYDVKM. This CDR3 has 14 residues. The CDR3 bases are TGTGCCAGCAGAGCTTCCGGGATAACCTACGAGCAGTACTTC. It is translated as CASRASGITYEQYF.

The chain combines TRBV4-3 with TRBJ2-3, with D maybe TRBD1 (5 bases). This CDR3 spans 16 amino acids. CDR1 is LGHNA and CDR2 is YSLEER in the germline V gene. Trimming shortened V by 3 bases and J by 2 bases, and 15 bases separated the two germline ends. The CDR3 spells CASSQGLGELTDTQYF. CDR3 DNA sequence: TGCGCCAGCAGCCAGGGGCTTGGGGAACTCACAGATACGCAGTATTTT.

The rearrangement links TRBV5-1 to TRBJ1-4; D is undetermined. CDR1 is SGHRS and CDR2 is YFSETQ in the germline V gene. CDR3 size: 14 residues. Trimming removed 1 base at V and 8 bases at J, with 12 bases between. The DNA for the CDR3 is TGCGCCAGCAGCTTGAACAGTGTAGAGGAAAAACTGTTTTTT. It encodes CASSLNSVEEKLFF. Combining the CDR3 with reference TRBV5-1 and TRBJ1-4 gives the whole variable domain KAGVTQTPRYLIKTRGQQVTLSCSPISGHRSVSWYQQTPGQGLQFLFEYFSETQRNKGNFPGRFSGRQFSNSRSEMNVSTLELGDSALYLCASSLNSVEEKLFFGSGTQLSVL.

This clone showed up just once. The chain uses TRBV12-5 and TRBJ1-5; D call uncertain. This CDR3 comprises 17 residues. The germline V gene encodes CDR1 LGHNT and CDR2 FRNRAP. V dropped 4 bases and J dropped 0 bases, with 16 bases sitting between them. CDR3: CASGSSTGSNSNQPQHF. CDR3 nucleotide sequence: TGTGCTAGTGGTTCAAGCACCGGGTCGAATAGCAATCAGCCCCAGCATTTT.

V gene TRBV10-3 combines with J gene TRBJ2-2; no firm D call. Germline-derived CDR1 and CDR2 are ENHRY and SYGVKD. The V end lost 3 bases, the J end lost 0 bases, and 8 bases lay between the germline ends. The CDR3 consists of 15 residues. The CDR3 is CAISDRTTNTGELFF. Here the CDR3 DNA reads TGTGCCATCAGTGACAGAACTACGAACACCGGGGAGCTGTTTTTT.

In its sample, this clone was seen once. The V call is TRBV29-1, the J call TRBJ1-1; D possibly corresponds to TRBD1 (6 bases). V lost 6 bases and J 2 bases, leaving 13 bases between the germline ends. The CDR3 length is 13 residues. The germline gives CDR1 SQVTM, CDR2 ANQGSEA. In DNA form, the CDR3 reads TGCAGCGTGTTCGGGACACAAAACACTGAAGCTTTCTTT. Translating it yields CSVFGTQNTEAFF.

The V call is TRBV11-2, the J call TRBJ1-2; no firm D call. Per germline, CDR1 SGHAT and CDR2 FQNNGV. Trimming stripped 5 bases from V and 2 bases from J, with 12 bases between. The CDR3 loop spans 14 amino acids. This CDR3 is CASSPSTGNYGYTF. CDR3 coding DNA: TGTGCCAGCAGCCCAAGCACGGGGAACTATGGCTACACCTTC.

This clone was seen once. This chain uses TRBV1 with TRBJ2-7; TRBD2, the table's D call, lacks a check against the DNA. TRBV1 is a pseudogene. The CDR3 totals 16 residues. The CDR3 loop is CTSSQEVPSGVWEQYF. The CDR3 DNA follows: TGCACCAGCAGCCAAGAAGTGCCTAGCGGGGTCTGGGAGCAGTACTTC.

J is TRBJ1-4 and V is TRBV28, with no clear D. This CDR3 region has 13 residues. CDR1 and CDR2 (germline): MDHEN, SYDVKM. Trimming took 8 bases from V and 2 from J, leaving 9 bases between them. The CDR3 here is CASLEGTNEKLFF. The DNA of the CDR3 is TGTGCCAGCCTGGAGGGCACTAATGAAAAACTGTTTTTT.

V gene TRBV5-6 combines with J gene TRBJ2-1, with 7 bases fitting TRBD2. This CDR3 is 16 amino acids long. The V and J ends lost 2 bases and 7 bases, in that order; junction bases with no gene match: 12. In germline, CDR1 is SGHDT, CDR2 YYEEEE. The CDR3 loop is CASSLSSGGAWNEQFF. In nucleotides, the CDR3 is TGTGCCAGCAGCTTATCTAGCGGAGGGGCCTGGAATGAGCAGTTCTTC.

Comment on this clone: Other DNA variants within this sample encode the same CDR3. This rearrangement joins TRBV9 to TRBJ2-1; 7 nucleotides align to TRBD2. Germline V gene data show CDR1 as SGDLS and CDR2 as YYNGEE. The CDR3 consists of 14 residues. Trimming at V came to 2 bases and at J to 5 bases, leaving 4 bases not matched to a gene. The CDR3 here is CASSVASGNNEQFF. CDR3 coding DNA: TGTGCCAGCAGCGTGGCTAGCGGTAACAATGAGCAGTTCTTC.

The chain links TRBV7-9 to TRBJ2-3, with D tentatively TRBD1 (5 bases). V lost 1 base, J lost 2 bases, and 7 bases lay in between. The CDR3 extends over 14 amino acids. From germline, CDR1 is SEHNR and CDR2 FQNEAQ (reference sequence). The CDR3 region has the DNA TGTGCCAGCAGCTTAGGACAGCACACAGATACGCAGTATTTT. Its translation is CASSLGQHTDTQYF.

In this sample, this clone turned up a few times. The junction does not match germline at one end; this may be a read error. The chain uses TRBV7-9 and TRBJ2-4; D may be TRBD1 (6 bases). Germline CDR1 is SEHNR and CDR2 is FQNEAQ (reference sequence). The CDR3 sequence is 16 residues long. The CDR3 coding sequence is TGTTCCAGCAGCCCTACAGGGTCCGTCGCCAAAAACATTCAGTACTTC. Translated: CSSSPTGSVAKNIQYF.